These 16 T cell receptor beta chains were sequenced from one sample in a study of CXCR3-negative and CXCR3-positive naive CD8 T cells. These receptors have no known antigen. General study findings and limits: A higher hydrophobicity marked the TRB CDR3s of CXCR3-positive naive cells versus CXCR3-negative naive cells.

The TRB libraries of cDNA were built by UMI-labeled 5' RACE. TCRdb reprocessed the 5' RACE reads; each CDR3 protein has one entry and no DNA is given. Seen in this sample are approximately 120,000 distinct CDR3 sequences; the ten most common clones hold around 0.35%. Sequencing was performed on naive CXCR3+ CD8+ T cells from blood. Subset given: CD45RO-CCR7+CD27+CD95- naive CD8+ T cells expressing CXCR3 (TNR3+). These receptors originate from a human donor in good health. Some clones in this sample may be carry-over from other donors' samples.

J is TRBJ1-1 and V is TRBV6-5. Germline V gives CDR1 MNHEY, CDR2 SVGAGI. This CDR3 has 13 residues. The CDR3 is CASAQVVNTEAFF.

The CDR3 loop reads CASSFGTGFSGANVLTF. This rearrangement joins TRBV7-9 to TRBJ2-6; the TRBD1 assignment by TCRdb is unverifiable without DNA. The CDR3 length is 17 residues. CDR1 is SEHNR and CDR2 is FQNEAQ in the germline V gene (reference sequence).

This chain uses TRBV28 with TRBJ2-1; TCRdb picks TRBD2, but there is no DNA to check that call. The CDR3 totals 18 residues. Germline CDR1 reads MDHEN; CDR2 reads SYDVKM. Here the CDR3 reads CASSLGSPSGLSYNEQFF.

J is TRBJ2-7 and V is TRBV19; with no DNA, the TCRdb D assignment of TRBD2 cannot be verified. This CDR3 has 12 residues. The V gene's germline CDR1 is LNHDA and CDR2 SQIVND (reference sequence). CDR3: CASGLAGVEQYF.

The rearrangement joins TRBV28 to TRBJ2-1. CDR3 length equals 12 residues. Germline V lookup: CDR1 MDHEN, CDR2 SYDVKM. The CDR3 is CASRPTYNEQFF.

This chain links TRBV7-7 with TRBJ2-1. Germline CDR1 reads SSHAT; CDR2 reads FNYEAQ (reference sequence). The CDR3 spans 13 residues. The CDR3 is CASSIATHNEQFF.

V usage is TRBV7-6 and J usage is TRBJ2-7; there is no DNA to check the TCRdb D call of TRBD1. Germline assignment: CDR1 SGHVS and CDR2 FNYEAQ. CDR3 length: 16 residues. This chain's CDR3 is CASSPVAMSPAYEQYF.

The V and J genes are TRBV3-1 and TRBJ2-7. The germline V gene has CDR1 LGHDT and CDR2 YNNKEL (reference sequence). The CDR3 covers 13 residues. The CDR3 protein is CASTSGSSYEQYF.

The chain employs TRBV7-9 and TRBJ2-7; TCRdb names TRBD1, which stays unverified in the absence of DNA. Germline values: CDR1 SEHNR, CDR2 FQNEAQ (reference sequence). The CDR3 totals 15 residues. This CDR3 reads CASSLARDRGHEQYF.

The CDR3 sequence: CASSPPRPGAEGGEQYF. V is TRBV7-9 and J is TRBJ2-7; the TCRdb D gene call, TRBD1, has no DNA to confirm it. Germline CDR1 and CDR2: SEHNR and FQNEAQ (reference sequence). The CDR3 extends over 17 amino acids.

The CDR3: CASSPGTSGETQYF. The V and J genes are TRBV6-5 and TRBJ2-5; as DNA is missing, the TRBD2 call by TCRdb cannot be tested. Germline-derived CDR1 and CDR2 are MNHEY and SVGAGI. The CDR3 has 14 residues.

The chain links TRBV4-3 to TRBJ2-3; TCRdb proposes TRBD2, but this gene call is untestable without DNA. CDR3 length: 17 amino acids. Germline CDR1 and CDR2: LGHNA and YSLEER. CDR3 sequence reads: CASSQGDRAPRTDTQYF.

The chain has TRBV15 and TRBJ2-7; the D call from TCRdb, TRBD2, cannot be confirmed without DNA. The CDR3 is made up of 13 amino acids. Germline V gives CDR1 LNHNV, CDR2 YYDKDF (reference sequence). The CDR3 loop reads CATSRALAWEQYF. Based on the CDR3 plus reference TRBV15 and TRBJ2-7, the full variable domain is DAMVIQNPRYQVTQFGKPVTLSCSQTLNHNVMYWYQQKSSQAPKLLFHYYDKDFNNEADTPDNFQSRRPNTSFCFLDIRSPGLGDTAMYLCATSRALAWEQYFGPGTRLTVT.

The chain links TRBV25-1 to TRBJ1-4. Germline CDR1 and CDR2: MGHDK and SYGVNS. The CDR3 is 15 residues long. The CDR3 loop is CASSAPTSGREKLFF.

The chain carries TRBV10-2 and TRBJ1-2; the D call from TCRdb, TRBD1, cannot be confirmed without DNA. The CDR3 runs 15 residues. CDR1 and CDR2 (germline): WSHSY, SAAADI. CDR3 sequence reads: CASSESMAGVDGYTF.

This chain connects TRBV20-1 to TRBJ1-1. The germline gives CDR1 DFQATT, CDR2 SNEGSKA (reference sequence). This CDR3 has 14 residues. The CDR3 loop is CSARGYWSGTEAFF.